This T cell receptor beta chain was identified in a study of identical twins. The V gene's germline CDR1 is SNHLY and CDR2 FYNNEI. V was shortened by 2 bases and J by 5 bases, with 17 bases between the two germline ends. The CDR3 is 16 residues long. TCRdb called the 5' RACE reads again in MiXCR, with one record for every CDR3 protein. The table lists 700,000 to 950,000 distinct CDR3 sequences, roughly 12% of them singletons. This clonotype was counted many times. This sample also appeared in a second study, on yellow fever vaccine responses in identical twins.

The genes are TRBV2 and TRBJ2-3; possible D gene TRBD1, 5 bases. Sequencing input: PBMCs. This TCR was sampled from a woman between 18 and 29 years old in good health. DNA for the CDR3: TGTGCCAGCAGTGAACAAATGAACGTAAGGGGAGATACGCAGTATTTT. This encodes CASSEQMNVRGDTQYF.